The clone carrying this T cell receptor (beta chain) was seen many times. Its antigen is currently unknown. The germline V gene encodes CDR1 LNHDA and CDR2 SQIVND (reference sequence). CDR3 size: 14 residues. V lost 5 bases, J lost 4 bases, and 14 bases lay in between. The data derive from a study of T cells in Graves' hyperthyroidism and ophthalmopathy. Overall study results and limits: A model of 13 V-J features distinguished ophthalmopathy from stable hyperthyroidism.

Amplification of TCR beta CDR3 regions was performed using RNA transcripts as template. TCR CDR3 underwent first-round RT-PCR with the HTBI primer set. TCRdb fed the multiplex PCR reads into MiXCR, producing one record per CDR3 protein. Of under 450,000 distinct CDR3 sequences listed, 15% to 19% are singletons. Sequenced input: blood. The TCR originated in a woman between 18 and 29 years old with Graves' hyperthyroidism. This chain uses TRBV19 with TRBJ2-5, with a weak D call TRBD1 (5 bases). CDR3 nucleotide sequence: TGTGCCAGTAGTCCGACAGCAGCCGGAGAGACCCAGTACTTC. Translating gives CASSPTAAGETQYF.